A single sample is the source of the 7 T cell receptor beta chains below, sequenced in a study of T cell responses to AZD1222 COVID-19 vaccine. TCRdb's table, derived via immunoSEQ multiplex PCR, lists solely in-frame clones and lacks some. Among tens of thousands of clones listed, about 82% were seen once. This specimen consisted of peripheral blood, obtained on day 0 of AZD1222 vaccination. The receptor set was obtained from an adult in good health.

The CDR3 loop reads CASSVVREYNEQFF. The CDR3 DNA is TGTGCCAGCAGCGTAGTTAGGGAATACAATGAGCAGTTCTTC. This sequence joins TRBV9 and TRBJ2-1; D uncertain. Trimming took off 0 bases at V and 4 bases at J, with 8 bases between the two ends. The CDR3 contains 14 residues. Germline lookup yields CDR1 SGDLS and CDR2 YYNGEE.

The chain has TRBV10-2 and TRBJ1-5; possible D gene TRBD1, 5 bases. The CDR3 consists of 15 residues. In germline, CDR1 is WSHSY, CDR2 SAAADI. The germline V and J ends were trimmed by 8 bases and 1 base, with 15 bases remaining between them. This CDR3 is CASRDAGGSNQPQHF. CDR3 bases: TGCGCCAGCCGGGACGCTGGAGGGAGCAATCAGCCCCAGCATTTT.

This chain connects TRBV6-5 to TRBJ2-2, with TRBD1 matching over 10 bases. The CDR3 contains 14 residues. V lost 8 bases and J lost 6; bases outside the gene matches: 6. Germline V gene data show CDR1 as MNHEY and CDR2 as SVGAGI. The DNA for the CDR3 is TGTGCCAGCGCGGGACAGGGGCATGCCGGGGAGCTGTTTTTT. This translates into CASAGQGHAGELFF.

The chain is built from TRBV9 and TRBJ1-1; no clear D gene. The germline V and J ends were trimmed by 3 bases and 3 bases, with 9 bases remaining between them. The CDR3 is 13 residues long. The germline V gene has CDR1 SGDLS and CDR2 YYNGEE. For the CDR3, the DNA is TGTGCCAGCAGCGCCAAACGGGACACTGAAGCTTTCTTT. Amino acids: CASSAKRDTEAFF. The whole variable domain, remainder taken from reference TRBV9 and TRBJ1-1, is DSGVTQTPKHLITATGQRVTLRCSPRSGDLSVYWYQQSLDQGLQFLIQYYNGEERAKGNILERFSAQQFPDLHSELNLSSLELGDSALYFCASSAKRDTEAFFGQGTRLTVV.

The CDR3: CASSYSPGLGSSNQPQHF. The CDR3 DNA follows: TGTGCCAGCAGTTATAGCCCAGGGTTGGGAAGTAGCAATCAGCCCCAGCATTTT. The chain combines TRBV28 with TRBJ1-5, with D maybe TRBD1 (5 bases). V shed 4 bases and J shed 0 bases, with 19 bases lying between them. The CDR3 runs to 18 residues. CDR1 is MDHEN and CDR2 is SYDVKM in the germline V gene.

The CDR3 nucleotides are TGTGCCAGCAGCCTCCAGCTTACCCCCCACAATGAGCAGTTCTTC. As protein: CASSLQLTPHNEQFF. The chain has TRBV7-9 and TRBJ2-1; no definite D call. Germline V gives CDR1 SEHNR, CDR2 FQNEAQ (reference sequence). The V end was cut by 5 bases, the J end by 5 bases, with 16 bases between. CDR3 length: 15 residues.

The chain is built from TRBV6-2 or TRBV6-3 and TRBJ2-5; the D is unclear. The J call may not be correct, given that the DNA end is closer to TRBJ2-7. Germline CDR1 is MNHEY and CDR2 is SVGEGT. This CDR3 contains 11 residues. Here the CDR3 reads CASSTEYEQYF. Here the CDR3 DNA reads TGTGCCAGCAGTACCGAATACGAGCAGTACTTC.